This note documents a single T cell receptor (beta chain) sequence. What it binds is not known. The CDR3 contains 16 residues. Germline assignment: CDR1 MNHEY and CDR2 SVGAGI. V shed 6 bases, J shed 6 bases, and the junction held 12 bases outside the gene matches. This sample is part of a study of tumor and adjacent non-tumor tissue in lung cancer. Study details: Patients comprised over 9 adenocarcinoma, a couple of squamous cell carcinoma and 1 small cell lung cancer. Each sample yielded around 4.2 million productive TCRbeta reads on average.

The library came from three nested PCR rounds adapted from ARM-PCR protocols. TCRdb ran MiXCR on the multiplex PCR reads and lists one entry per CDR3 protein. The sample yields around 79,000 distinct CDR3 sequences, 55% to 75% seen once. This sample's RNA came from whole unsorted tissue. Study conclusions and caveats: Tumor repertoires had a smaller top 100 clone share than normal lung. Compared with tumor, normal lung showed significantly lower TCR diversity.

The chain uses TRBV6-5 and TRBJ2-1; 9 bases fit TRBD1. What was sequenced was lung tumor tissue. The clonotype originates from a woman between 35 and 50 years old with non-small cell lung cancer. CDR3 in amino acids: CASSSTEGQGGNEQFF. The CDR3 nucleotides are TGTGCCAGCAGCTCTACTGAGGGACAGGGAGGCAATGAGCAGTTCTTC.